The 20 T cell receptor beta chains below come from one sample, sequenced in a study of T-cell memory formation after mild COVID-19. TCRdb recomputed calls from the 5' RACE reads with MiXCR, one row per CDR3 protein. There are more than 400,000 distinct CDR3 sequences in the sample; over 15% occur only once, and about 12% lies in the top ten. The sequencing input was PBMCs or a T cell subset sorted from them (not recorded which). Every receptor here comes from an adult woman who had mild COVID-19 (a few samples of this study predate the infection). Cell type and time point are not known.

The sample holds a few counts of this clonotype. V and J are TRBV4-1 and TRBJ2-1; D ambiguous. Germline V CDR1 and CDR2: MGHRA, YSYEKL. There are 15 residues in the CDR3. V was pared by 1 base and J by 0 bases, with 7 bases between. CDR3 sequence: CASSQGVNSYNEQFF. CDR3 bases: TGCGCCAGCAGCCAAGGGGTGAACTCCTACAATGAGCAGTTCTTC.

The sample holds a few counts of this clonotype. The chain has TRBV6-1 and TRBJ1-2; TRBD1 matches 8 bases. The CDR3 length is 12 residues. Germline CDR1 and CDR2: MNHNS and SASEGT. The trim removed 6 bases at V and 8 bases at J, leaving 5 bases unmatched. CDR3 sequence: CASRTAGGGYTF. CDR3 nucleotide sequence: TGTGCCAGCAGAACCGCAGGGGGCGGCTACACCTTC.

The rearrangement joins TRBV6-5 to TRBJ1-1; 9 bases are a match to TRBD1. Trimming took 4 bases from V and 11 from J; bases not matched to a gene: 11. This CDR3 comprises 14 residues. Germline V gene data show CDR1 as MNHEY and CDR2 as SVGAGI. The CDR3 is CASSLRDRVIGAFF. In DNA, the CDR3 is TGTGCCAGCAGTTTGAGGGACAGGGTAATTGGGGCTTTCTTT.

This clonotype occurred a few times. Written as DNA, the CDR3 is TGTGCCATCAGTGCCGGGAAGGGCTACGAGCAGTACTTC. It yields the protein CAISAGKGYEQYF. This chain uses TRBV10-3 with TRBJ2-7; perhaps TRBD2 as D (5 bases). This CDR3 is built from 13 residues. Trimming took off 4 bases at V and 3 bases at J, with 10 bases between the two ends. Germline V lookup: CDR1 ENHRY, CDR2 SYGVKD.

The rearrangement joins TRBV7-6 to TRBJ2-7, with D tentatively TRBD1 (6 bases). Per the germline V gene, CDR1 is SGHVS and CDR2 is FNYEAQ. Trimming shortened V by 5 bases and J by 5 bases, and 13 bases separated the two germline ends. The CDR3 runs 13 residues. The CDR3 nucleotides read TGTGCCAGCAGCGTAGGGACACTCAACGAGCAGTACTTC. This translates into CASSVGTLNEQYF.

This clonotype has only a few counts. The rearrangement joins TRBV5-6 to TRBJ2-2; 8 bases map to TRBD1. Germline V gene lookup returns CDR1 SGHDT and CDR2 YYEEEE. The CDR3 has 18 residues. V lost 4 bases, J lost 6 bases, and 17 bases stayed unmatched. In DNA form, the CDR3 reads TGTGCCAGCAGCGTCCGGGACAGGCCCCTCAGGGGGTCCGGGGAGCTGTTTTTT. Translated: CASSVRDRPLRGSGELFF. Variable domain in full (rest from reference TRBV5-6 and TRBJ2-2): DAGVTQSPTHLIKTRGQQVTLRCSPKSGHDTVSWYQQALGQGPQFIFQYYEEEERQRGNFPDRFSGHQFPNYSSELNVNALLLGDSALYLCASSVRDRPLRGSGELFFGEGSRLTVL.

This chain links TRBV19 with TRBJ1-5; 8 nucleotides align to TRBD1. Germline assignment: CDR1 LNHDA and CDR2 SQIVND (reference sequence). CDR3 length: 15 residues. V shed 8 bases, J shed 0 bases, and the junction held 6 bases outside the gene matches. CDR3 sequence (DNA): TGTGCCAGTGGACAGGACAGGGTTAGCAATCAGCCCCAGCATTTT. Translation gives CASGQDRVSNQPQHF.

CDR3 nucleotide sequence: TGTGCCAGTAGTATAGGTGGGACAGAGTACGAGCAGTACTTC. Translating it yields CASSIGGTEYEQYF. The chain recombines TRBV19 with TRBJ2-7; TRBD1 matches 7 bases. The germline CDR1 and CDR2 sequences are LNHDA and SQIVND (reference sequence). After removal of 1 base from V and 4 bases from J, the junction contained 4 bases not matched to a gene. The CDR3 sequence is 14 residues long.

This clonotype was seen only a few times. The gene calls are TRBV11-1 and TRBJ2-1; D unclear. The V gene's germline CDR1 is SGHAT and CDR2 FQDESV (reference sequence). The V end was cut by 4 bases, the J end by 8 bases, with 15 bases between. The CDR3 contains 14 residues. The CDR3 sequence is CASSSGLGPDEQFF. In DNA, the CDR3 is TGTGCCAGCAGCTCGGGCCTCGGCCCAGATGAGCAGTTCTTC. The full variable domain, rest sourced from reference TRBV11-1 and TRBJ2-1, is EAEVAQSPRYKITEKSQAVAFWCDPISGHATLYWYRQILGQGPELLVQFQDESVVDDSQLPKDRFSAERLKGVDSTLKIQPAELGDSAMYLCASSSGLGPDEQFFGPGTRLTVL.

In DNA, the CDR3 is TGCAGTGCTAGAGATCTAATGAGAGGGGAGCAGTACTTC. Protein product: CSARDLMRGEQYF. This rearrangement joins TRBV20-1 to TRBJ2-7; TRBD2 might be the D (5 bases). Trimming shortened V by 0 bases and J by 7 bases, and 13 bases separated the two germline ends. There are 13 residues in the CDR3. CDR1 is DFQATT and CDR2 is SNEGSKA in the germline V gene (reference sequence).

The chain employs TRBV5-1 and TRBJ2-7; D remains ambiguous. CDR1 is SGHRS, CDR2 YFSETQ, per germline. This CDR3 spans 17 amino acids. Deletions cut 0 bases from V and 0 bases from J, with 16 bases between. The chain's CDR3 is CASSLDSRTVASYEQYF. The DNA for the CDR3 is TGCGCCAGCAGCTTGGATTCACGTACAGTGGCCTCCTACGAGCAGTACTTC.

This chain joins TRBV12-3 or TRBV12-4 and TRBJ1-4, with a possible D match to TRBD1 (5 bases). There are 13 residues in the CDR3. The ends were cut back, 4 bases at V and 5 bases at J, with 8 bases in the middle. The CDR3: CASSSQVNEKLFF. Here the CDR3 DNA reads TGTGCCAGCAGTTCACAGGTCAATGAAAAACTGTTTTTT.

This chain connects TRBV7-2 to TRBJ1-6; tentatively, D is TRBD1 (5 bases). The ends were cut back, 4 bases at V and 0 bases at J, with 16 bases in the middle. The germline V gene encodes CDR1 SGHTA and CDR2 FQGNSA. The CDR3 loop spans 18 amino acids. In DNA form, the CDR3 reads TGTGCCAGCAGCTCAAAGGGGCAAAGGGGCTCCTATAATTCACCCCTCCACTTT. Its translation: CASSSKGQRGSYNSPLHF.

The V and J genes are TRBV5-1 and TRBJ2-1; weak D call: TRBD2 (6 bases). V lost 3 bases and J lost 0, with 19 bases in between. Germline assignment: CDR1 SGHRS and CDR2 YFSETQ. This CDR3 contains 18 residues. The CDR3 loop is CASSSANLATSSYNEQFF. CDR3 sequence (DNA): TGCGCCAGCAGCTCGGCCAATCTAGCGACCAGCTCCTACAATGAGCAGTTCTTC.

J is TRBJ2-1 and V is TRBV19; 7 bases fit TRBD2. Germline lookup yields CDR1 LNHDA and CDR2 SQIVND (reference sequence). With 3 bases clipped from V and 7 bases from J, the junction kept 15 bases outside the gene matches. There are 17 residues in the CDR3. CDR3 residues: CASSMGRGGGLLNEQFF. The CDR3, as DNA: TGTGCCAGTAGTATGGGTCGCGGGGGAGGACTTCTGAATGAGCAGTTCTTC.

The chain links TRBV7-6 to TRBJ1-1; 11 bases agree with TRBD1. The length of the CDR3 is 13 residues. The V gene end was trimmed by 7 bases and the J gene end by 4 bases; junction bases not matched to a gene: 2. Germline assignment: CDR1 SGHVS and CDR2 FNYEAQ. The CDR3 DNA reads as TGTGCCAGCACCGGGACAGGGGGCACTGAAGCTTTCTTT. Translating gives CASTGTGGTEAFF. Combining the CDR3 with reference TRBV7-6 and TRBJ1-1 gives the whole variable domain GAGVSQSPRYKVTKRGQDVALRCDPISGHVSLYWYRQALGQGPEFLTYFNYEAQQDKSGLPNDRFSAERPEGSISTLTIQRTEQRDSAMYRCASTGTGGTEAFFGQGTRLTVV.

The rearrangement joins TRBV30 to TRBJ2-2; 14 bases fit TRBD2. J lost 14 bases, V lost 2 bases, and 7 bases had no gene match. The germline CDR1 and CDR2 sequences are GTSNPN and SVGIG (reference sequence). The CDR3 runs 14 residues. The CDR3 loop reads CAWSMMGLAGDLFF. The DNA for the CDR3 is TGTGCCTGGAGTATGATGGGACTAGCGGGAGACCTGTTTTTT.

This chain connects TRBV6-2 or TRBV6-3 to TRBJ2-7, with 7 bases lining up with TRBD1. The CDR3 has 14 residues. Germline CDR1 MNHEY, CDR2 SVGEGT. With V trimmed by 0 bases and J by 2 bases, 1 base remained unmatched. For the CDR3, the DNA is TGTGCCAGCAGTTACTCCGGGACAGCCTACGAGCAGTACTTC. It encodes CASSYSGTAYEQYF.

This clonotype appeared many times. The V call is TRBV29-1, the J call TRBJ2-1, with 11 bases lining up with TRBD2. CDR1 is SQVTM and CDR2 is ANQGSEA in the germline V gene. V was pared by 4 bases and J by 7 bases, with 3 bases of the junction left unmatched. The CDR3 loop spans 13 amino acids. Written as DNA, the CDR3 is TGCAGCGTTGGGGCTAGCGGGAGGAATGAGCAGTTCTTC. This translates into CSVGASGRNEQFF.

This chain connects TRBV9 to TRBJ2-1; 10 bases match TRBD2. The CDR3 sequence is 15 residues long. CDR1 SGDLS and CDR2 YYNGEE come from the germline V gene. Trimming at V came to 0 bases and at J to 6 bases, leaving 3 bases not matched to a gene. The CDR3 reads CASSVVASGSNEQFF. The CDR3 region has the DNA TGTGCCAGCAGCGTAGTAGCTAGCGGGAGCAATGAGCAGTTCTTC.